These 24 T cell receptor beta chains share one sample of origin, sequenced in a study of control samples from healthy donors and cancer patients. Method: immunoSEQ multiplex PCR; TCRdb's copy keeps in-frame clones and lacks some. The sample carries fewer than 200,000 clones, around 90% recorded once. The sequencing sample was made of blood. Receptors were obtained from a man aged 30-40 years in good health.

J is TRBJ2-7 and V is TRBV27; no reliable D call. This CDR3 comprises 13 residues. V was pared by 0 bases and J by 4 bases, with 7 bases between. Germline loops: CDR1 MNHEY, CDR2 SMNVEV (reference sequence). CDR3 loop: CASSLSPDYEQYF. The CDR3 DNA follows: TGTGCCAGCAGTTTATCTCCCGATTACGAGCAGTACTTC.

The table lists this clone with a count of one. The chain carries TRBV6-6 and TRBJ2-7; no clear D. The CDR3 extends over 14 amino acids. Germline loops: CDR1 MNHNY, CDR2 SVGAGI (reference sequence). V lost 0 bases and J lost 3, with 9 bases in between. Here the CDR3 reads CASSYSKGFYEQYF. As DNA, the CDR3 is TGTGCCAGCAGTTACTCGAAAGGTTTCTACGAGCAGTACTTC.

V usage is TRBV7-2 and J usage is TRBJ1-2; D remains ambiguous. V was clipped by 1 base and J by 6 bases, with 18 bases between them. Germline lookup yields CDR1 SGHTA and CDR2 FQGNSA. There are 16 residues in the CDR3. The CDR3 coding sequence is TGTGCCAGCAGCTTAGGTTACGTGGGTTCGGTTGATGGCTACACCTTC. This gives the protein CASSLGYVGSVDGYTF.

This chain connects TRBV9 to TRBJ1-3, with D hard to call. V was pared by 4 bases and J by 1 base, with 12 bases between. The CDR3 covers 15 residues. Germline V gives CDR1 SGDLS, CDR2 YYNGEE. Here the CDR3 DNA reads TGTGCCAGCAGCCCCGCGGGTTTTTCTGGAAACACCATATATTTT. Encoded protein: CASSPAGFSGNTIYF.

The rearrangement links TRBV6-6 to TRBJ2-5, with 12 bases matching TRBD1. The CDR3 spans 16 residues. CDR1 is MNHNY and CDR2 is SVGAGI in the germline V gene (reference sequence). V trimming: 6 bases; J trimming: 4 bases; junction bases outside the gene matches: 9. CDR3: CASRHRDRGRGETQYF. CDR3 nucleotide sequence: TGTGCCAGCAGGCACCGGGACAGGGGGCGCGGAGAGACCCAGTACTTC.

This chain connects TRBV7-9 to TRBJ1-1; tentative D call: TRBD1 (5 bases). The CDR3 runs 13 residues. Germline V gene lookup returns CDR1 SEHNR and CDR2 FQNEAQ (reference sequence). V shed 10 bases and J shed 5 bases, with 17 bases lying between them. The CDR3 protein is CATRARRSTEAFF. CDR3 DNA sequence: TGTGCCACCAGGGCTAGGAGAAGTACTGAAGCTTTCTTT.

The chain joins TRBV15 to TRBJ1-5, with 7 bases matching TRBD1. The CDR3 is 16 residues long. Germline lookup yields CDR1 LNHNV and CDR2 YYDKDF (reference sequence). With V trimmed by 5 bases and J by 4 bases, 11 bases remained unmatched. The CDR3 nucleotides are TGTGCCACCAGCGGCCCAGACAGGGCTTTTAATCAGCCCCAGCATTTT. Translation: CATSGPDRAFNQPQHF.

The rearrangement joins TRBV7-2 to TRBJ2-2, with D perhaps matching TRBD2 (5 bases). The V gene lost 5 bases and the J gene lost 7 bases, with 23 bases spanning the gap. The CDR3 is made up of 17 amino acids. From germline, CDR1 is SGHTA and CDR2 FQGNSA. CDR3 bases: TGTGCCAGCAGCAAAAAGGTCCAAACAATAGGGAGCGGGGAGCTGTTTTTT. Translation gives CASSKKVQTIGSGELFF.

The V and J genes are TRBV10-3 and TRBJ2-1, with 14 bases that match TRBD2. This CDR3 has 18 residues. With 5 bases clipped from V and 6 bases from J, the junction kept 12 bases outside the gene matches. The V gene's germline CDR1 is ENHRY and CDR2 SYGVKD. The CDR3 DNA is TGTGCCATCAGTTTTACCGGGACTAGCGGGGGTGATGGCAATGAGCAGTTCTTC. As protein: CAISFTGTSGGDGNEQFF.

CDR3 sequence (DNA): TGTGCCAGTAGGACTACCACAGATACGCAGTATTTT. Protein: CASRTTTDTQYF. This chain links TRBV19 with TRBJ2-3, with D tentatively TRBD2 (5 bases). This CDR3 has 12 amino acids. Per germline, CDR1 LNHDA and CDR2 SQIVND (reference sequence). Trimming removed 6 bases at V and 2 bases at J, with 6 bases between. The full variable domain, rest sourced from reference TRBV19 and TRBJ2-3, is DGGITQSPKYLFRKEGQNVTLSCEQNLNHDAMYWYRQDPGQGLRLIYYSQIVNDFQKGDIAEGYSVSREKKESFPLTVTSAQKNPTAFYLCASRTTTDTQYFGPGTRLTVL.

The chain recombines TRBV5-4 with TRBJ1-1; 7 nucleotides line up with TRBD1. V shed 3 bases, J shed 7 bases, and the junction held 3 bases outside the gene matches. The CDR3 spans 12 residues. Germline loops: CDR1 SGHNT, CDR2 YYREEE (reference sequence). CDR3 loop: CASSSWTGEAFF. CDR3 in DNA: TGTGCCAGCAGCTCGTGGACAGGTGAAGCTTTCTTT.

The chain uses TRBV19 and TRBJ1-1, with a possible D match to TRBD1 (6 bases). Germline V gene data show CDR1 as LNHDA and CDR2 as SQIVND (reference sequence). Trimming took 5 bases from V and 4 from J, leaving 20 bases between them. The CDR3 sequence is 16 residues long. The CDR3 region is CASSVGTRGGSTEAFF. The CDR3 DNA follows: TGTGCCAGTAGTGTCGGCACCAGGGGTGGTAGCACTGAAGCTTTCTTT.

The rearrangement joins TRBV18 to TRBJ2-7, with D maybe TRBD2 (7 bases). CDR1 KGHSH and CDR2 LQKENI come from the germline V gene. The length of the CDR3 is 14 residues. Trimming pared 3 bases from V and 2 bases from J, leaving 11 bases between. The CDR3 sequence is CASSPARGPYEQYF. The CDR3 nucleotides read TGTGCCAGCTCACCGGCGCGGGGGCCCTACGAGCAGTACTTC.

This chain uses TRBV4-1 with TRBJ2-3, with 7 positions matching TRBD2. CDR1 MGHRA and CDR2 YSYEKL come from the germline V gene. The CDR3 totals 20 residues. V lost 0 bases, J lost 1 base, and 16 bases stayed unmatched. In DNA form, the CDR3 reads TGCGCCAGCAGCCAAGATCTTAGTGGCGGGAGAACCCGCGGCACAGATACGCAGTATTTT. Amino acid sequence: CASSQDLSGGRTRGTDTQYF.

The rearrangement links TRBV27 to TRBJ1-1, with 9 bases lining up with TRBD1. In germline, CDR1 is MNHEY, CDR2 SMNVEV (reference sequence). Trimming cost V 4 bases and J 4 bases; bases outside gene matches: 7. CDR3 length equals 15 residues. For the CDR3, the DNA is TGTGCCAGCAGTTCCCGGACAGGGGTGGTCACTGAAGCTTTCTTT. It encodes CASSSRTGVVTEAFF.

This clone was detected once. The chain combines TRBV23-1 with TRBJ2-1, with D uncertain. TRBV23-1 is classed as an ORF, of uncertain function. V was trimmed by 0 bases and J by 9 bases, leaving 15 bases between them. CDR3 size: 15 residues. The CDR3 DNA reads TGCGCCAGCAGTCAATCGTCCCCCCTAGTGGCTGAGCAGTTCTTC. Protein product: CASSQSSPLVAEQFF.

The rearrangement uses TRBV11-2 and TRBJ2-5; possible D gene TRBD2, 5 bases. The CDR3 has 13 residues. Looked up from germline, CDR1 is SGHAT and CDR2 is FQNNGV. V was shortened by 1 base and J by 5 bases, with 8 bases between the two germline ends. The CDR3 here is CASSLGRGETQYF. CDR3 nucleotides: TGTGCCAGCAGCTTAGGGAGAGGGGAGACCCAGTACTTC.

The chain has TRBV29-1 and TRBJ1-4; 9 bases fit TRBD1. The CDR3 spans 14 residues. V lost 5 bases and J lost 10; bases outside the gene matches: 11. Germline assignment: CDR1 SQVTM and CDR2 ANQGSEA. In DNA, the CDR3 is TGCAGCGTTAGACAGGGGGAATCACTGGGAAAACTGTTTTTT. Translation gives CSVRQGESLGKLFF.

The count of this clone is one. The chain has TRBV2 and TRBJ2-1; 12 nucleotides match TRBD1. The V and J ends lost 6 bases and 7 bases, in that order; junction bases with no gene match: 4. There are 14 residues in the CDR3. Germline V lookup: CDR1 SNHLY, CDR2 FYNNEI. The DNA for the CDR3 is TGTGCCAGCAGCCGGGACAGGGGGCCAAATGAGCAGTTCTTC. Translated: CASSRDRGPNEQFF.

The V and J genes are TRBV9 and TRBJ2-5; perhaps TRBD2 as D (7 bases). Deletions cut 0 bases from V and 7 bases from J, with 16 bases between. The CDR3 is made up of 15 amino acids. CDR1 and CDR2 from the germline V gene are SGDLS and YYNGEE. CDR3 DNA sequence: TGTGCCAGCAGCGTAGGTGGGGGGGCCGGGGGGACCCAGTACTTC. Amino acid sequence: CASSVGGGAGGTQYF.

V usage is TRBV5-6 and J usage is TRBJ1-2; D is ambiguous. Trimming removed 5 bases at V and 4 bases at J, with 18 bases between. Germline values: CDR1 SGHDT, CDR2 YYEEEE. CDR3 length: 15 residues. Written as DNA, the CDR3 is TGTGCCAGCAGGGATTCCACCCCGTCTCCCTATGGCTACACCTTC. This encodes CASRDSTPSPYGYTF.

The chain recombines TRBV30 with TRBJ1-3; 7 bases agree with TRBD1. Germline values: CDR1 GTSNPN, CDR2 SVGIG (reference sequence). This CDR3 region has 14 residues. The J segment lost 4 bases and the V segment lost 0 bases, leaving 3 bases of the junction unmatched. CDR3 in DNA: TGTGCCTGGAGTGTACAGGGGTGGGGAAACACCATATATTTT. This sequence encodes CAWSVQGWGNTIYF.

J is TRBJ1-2 and V is TRBV5-4, with TRBD1 matching over 8 bases. Germline CDR1 and CDR2: SGHNT and YYREEE (reference sequence). With 4 bases clipped from V and 3 bases from J, the junction kept 8 bases outside the gene matches. The CDR3 loop spans 15 amino acids. CDR3 DNA sequence: TGTGCCAGCAGCACACGACAGGGGCAGGACTATGGCTACACCTTC. This codes for CASSTRQGQDYGYTF.

This chain uses TRBV7-2 with TRBJ1-2; D perhaps matches TRBD1 (5 bases). Per the germline V gene, CDR1 is SGHTA and CDR2 is FQGNSA. There are 13 residues in the CDR3. V gave up 7 bases and J gave up 2 bases, with 11 bases separating them. The CDR3: CASTGGQNYGYTF. CDR3 nucleotide sequence: TGTGCCAGCACCGGAGGACAAAACTATGGCTACACCTTC.